The TCR beta chain described here comes from a study of naive and memory T cell subsets. An equimolar mix of two oligonucleotides served as the beta constant-region primer for TRBC1 and TRBC2. The ligated cDNA underwent four PCR rounds using SP2 and nested alpha and beta constant-region primers. A 12-nucleotide UMI and the SP2 primer were added to the cDNA 3' end by oligonucleotide ligation. TCRdb reprocessed the UMI-ligation and nested PCR reads with MiXCR, giving one entry per CDR3 protein. The repertoire holds about 90,000 distinct CDR3 sequences, with approximately 10% as singletons. This clonotype was picked up a small number of times. Its antigen is currently unknown. Germline V CDR1 and CDR2: DFQATT, SNEGSKA (reference sequence). The CDR3 loop spans 15 amino acids. V lost 3 bases, J lost 3 bases, and 10 bases stayed unmatched. Study results and caveats: Clonotypes here are unpaired alpha or beta chain sequences. TCR counts from RNA may reflect activation-linked expression changes. Over 85% of naive TCR sequences appeared only once, unlike memory subsets. Naive repertoires, especially CD8, held a few larger clonotypes, possibly memory cells re-expressing CD45RA.

The sample taken for sequencing was naive CD4+ T cells from blood. The chain joins TRBV20-1 to TRBJ2-5, with TRBD1 matching 7 bases. This receptor was identified in a human donor in good health. The CDR3 loop reads CSASRQGVSKETQYF. In DNA form, the CDR3 reads TGCAGTGCTAGTCGACAGGGAGTAAGTAAAGAGACCCAGTACTTC.